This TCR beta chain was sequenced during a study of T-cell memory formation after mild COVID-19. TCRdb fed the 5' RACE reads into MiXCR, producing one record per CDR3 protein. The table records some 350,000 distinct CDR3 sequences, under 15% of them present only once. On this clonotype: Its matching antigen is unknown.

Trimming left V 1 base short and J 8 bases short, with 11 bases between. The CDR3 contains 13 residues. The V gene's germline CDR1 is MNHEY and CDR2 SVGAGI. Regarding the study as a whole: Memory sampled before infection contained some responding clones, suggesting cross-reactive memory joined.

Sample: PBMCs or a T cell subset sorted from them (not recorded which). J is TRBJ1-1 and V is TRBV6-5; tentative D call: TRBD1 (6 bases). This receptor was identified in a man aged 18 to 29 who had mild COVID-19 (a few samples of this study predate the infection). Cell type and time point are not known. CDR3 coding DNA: TGTGCCAGCAGTTACTTCGACGGGACAGAAGCTTTCTTT. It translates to CASSYFDGTEAFF.